This T cell receptor beta chain was recorded in a study of response to subunit inactivated influenza vaccine. Regarding the study as a whole: Every seasonal influenza vaccination brings in few new T cells, the authors suggested.

The sample holds many counts of this clonotype. Its matching antigen is unknown. The CDR3 extends over 14 amino acids. CDR1 is DFQATT, CDR2 SNEGSKA, per germline (reference sequence). The V and J ends lost 5 bases and 0 bases, in that order; junction bases with no gene match: 5. TCRdb itself ran the RT-PCR reads through MiXCR, one entry per CDR3 protein. This table holds about 800,000 distinct CDR3 sequences, 21% found once. The clonotype comes from a middle-aged man who received an inactivated influenza vaccine. The starting material was PBMCs from blood, obtained around 5 days after vaccination. The V gene is TRBV20-1, the J gene TRBJ2-7, with 9 bases aligning to TRBD1. CDR3 residues: CSAPGQGTSYEQYF. For the CDR3, the DNA is TGCAGTGCTCCGGGACAGGGCACCTCCTACGAGCAGTACTTC.